This T cell receptor (beta chain) is drawn from a study of T-cell reconstitution after alpha-beta-depleted transplantation in children. Researchers prepared the TCRbeta library using unique molecular identifiers, the study reports. TCRdb independently ran MiXCR on the PCR reads; one entry per CDR3 protein. This table holds roughly 500,000 distinct CDR3 sequences, approximately 13% found once. The CDR3 has 18 amino acids. V was trimmed by 2 bases and J by 0 bases, leaving 17 bases between them. The germline V gene encodes CDR1 LGHDT and CDR2 YNNKEL (reference sequence). This clonotype has just a few counts.

This TCR was sampled from a human donor who donated a stem cell graft to a child with combined immunodeficiency. The rearrangement joins TRBV3-1 to TRBJ2-1; D unclear. Sequences were derived from PBMCs from the stem cell graft donor, sampled from the stem cell graft. The CDR3 coding sequence is TGTGCCAGCAGCCAAAGTAACGGGCCCTTAAGCTCCTACAATGAGCAGTTCTTC. This translates into CASSQSNGPLSSYNEQFF.